These 26 T cell receptor beta chains were all obtained from the same sample, sequenced in a study of T cells expressing NK-cell markers. TCRdb reprocessed the 5' RACE reads, keeping one entry per CDR3 protein, no DNA. The sample's table shows under 500,000 distinct CDR3 sequences. The sample consisted of blood T cells: a sorted CD56 or NKG2C T cell subset, CD4+ or CD8+ T cells, or bulk PBMC T cells (not recorded which). All receptors come from a woman aged 18 to 69 in good health.

This chain joins TRBV25-1 and TRBJ2-4; TCRdb proposes TRBD2, but this gene call is untestable without DNA. The CDR3 covers 14 residues. Per the germline V gene, CDR1 is MGHDK and CDR2 is SYGVNS. CDR3 residues: CALTRERPKNIQYF.

The chain is built from TRBV7-9 and TRBJ2-1. The germline V gene encodes CDR1 SEHNR and CDR2 FQNEAQ (reference sequence). This CDR3 is built from 16 residues. CDR3 sequence: CASSLERDTGYNEQFF.

The chain employs TRBV20-1 and TRBJ1-1. Per germline, CDR1 DFQATT and CDR2 SNEGSKA (reference sequence). The CDR3 runs to 15 residues. The chain's CDR3 is CSAVREFLVDTEAFF.

The chain links TRBV12-3 or TRBV12-4 to TRBJ1-2. The CDR3 has 12 amino acids. The CDR3 sequence: CASSQALEGYTF.

The chain links TRBV7-9 to TRBJ2-7; the TCRdb D gene call, TRBD2, has no DNA to confirm it. The CDR3 is made up of 14 amino acids. Germline lookup yields CDR1 SEHNR and CDR2 FQNEAQ (reference sequence). The CDR3 is CASSSVADSYEQYF.

V gene TRBV30 combines with J gene TRBJ2-3; no DNA is available, so the TRBD1 call from TCRdb remains unchecked. Germline V gene sequence: CDR1 GTSNPN, CDR2 SVGIG (reference sequence). The CDR3 consists of 16 residues. CDR3 sequence reads: CACLRPGPGIPDTQYF. Supplemented by reference TRBV30 and TRBJ2-3, the full variable domain reads SQTIHQWPATLVQPVGSPLSLECTVEGTSNPNLYWYRQAAGRGLQLLFYSVGIGQISSEVPQNLSASRPQDRQFILSSKKLLLSDSGFYLCACLRPGPGIPDTQYFGPGTRLTVL.

The V call is TRBV29-1, the J call TRBJ2-7; with no DNA, the TCRdb D assignment of TRBD1 cannot be verified. From germline, CDR1 is SQVTM and CDR2 ANQGSEA. The CDR3 is made up of 12 amino acids. The CDR3 loop is CSALAASYEQYF.

This chain uses TRBV4-3 with TRBJ2-2; TCRdb calls TRBD1, which cannot be checked without DNA. Germline V gene lookup returns CDR1 LGHNA and CDR2 YSLEER. CDR3 length equals 15 residues. CDR3 residues: CASSQDGAPTGELFF.

The chain uses TRBV7-3 and TRBJ1-1; TCRdb lists TRBD1, though no DNA is available to test this call. Looked up from germline, CDR1 is SGHTA and CDR2 is FQGTGA. This CDR3 has 15 amino acids. CDR3: CASSHVGGMNTEAFF.

The chain has TRBV6-1 and TRBJ2-2; absent DNA, TCRdb's TRBD2 call cannot be checked. Germline V CDR1 and CDR2: MNHNS, SASEGT. This CDR3 is 14 amino acids long. CDR3 loop: CASSPTSGTGELFF.

CDR3 residues: CASSAERDTQYF. V and J are TRBV6-5 and TRBJ2-3. Germline CDR1 reads MNHEY; CDR2 reads SVGAGI. This CDR3 contains 12 residues.

The chain combines TRBV12-3 or TRBV12-4 with TRBJ2-7; TCRdb's assignment of TRBD1 cannot be checked, as there is no DNA. This CDR3 is 12 amino acids long. The CDR3 loop reads CASSDGIYEQYF.

The gene calls are TRBV29-1 and TRBJ2-4; the D call of TRBD2 rests on TCRdb alone, since no DNA is present to check it. This CDR3 comprises 15 residues. CDR1 is SQVTM and CDR2 is ANQGSEA in the germline V gene. The CDR3 sequence is CSAQAVAGGPNIQYF.

The rearrangement joins TRBV12-3 or TRBV12-4 to TRBJ1-6; the TCRdb D gene call, TRBD1, has no DNA to confirm it. The CDR3 consists of 15 residues. Here the CDR3 reads CASSPGGFGNSPLHF.

The V and J genes are TRBV5-4 and TRBJ2-1; absent DNA, TCRdb's TRBD2 call cannot be checked. CDR3 length: 16 residues. CDR1 and CDR2 (germline): SGHNT, YYREEE (reference sequence). The CDR3 protein is CASSFVSGGPYNEQFF.

The chain uses TRBV20-1 and TRBJ1-2. This CDR3 spans 13 amino acids. Germline V gives CDR1 DFQATT, CDR2 SNEGSKA (reference sequence). CDR3 protein: CSAPSDSNYGYTF.

The chain uses TRBV9 and TRBJ2-3. Germline-derived CDR1 and CDR2 are SGDLS and YYNGEE. This CDR3 has 12 amino acids. The CDR3 loop reads CASSTIEDTQYF. The variable domain in full, with the rest retrieved from reference TRBV9 and TRBJ2-3, is DSGVTQTPKHLITATGQRVTLRCSPRSGDLSVYWYQQSLDQGLQFLIQYYNGEERAKGNILERFSAQQFPDLHSELNLSSLELGDSALYFCASSTIEDTQYFGPGTRLTVL.

The J gene is TRBJ2-1, the V gene TRBV6-2 or TRBV6-3; no DNA is available, so the TRBD1 call from TCRdb remains unchecked. CDR1 MNHEY and CDR2 SVGEGT come from the germline V gene. The CDR3 loop spans 15 amino acids. CDR3 sequence: CASSYPQGAGNEQFF.

This rearrangement joins TRBV10-1 to TRBJ2-1; without DNA, the TCRdb call of TRBD1 cannot be checked. The CDR3 runs to 16 residues. The germline CDR1 and CDR2 sequences are WNHNN and SYGVQD (reference sequence). CDR3 protein: CASSELDRGRLDEQFF.

The CDR3: CASGWASGSMNEQFF. The gene calls are TRBV7-2 and TRBJ2-1; there is no DNA to check the TCRdb D call of TRBD2. The CDR3 loop spans 15 amino acids. Looked up from germline, CDR1 is SGHTA and CDR2 is FQGNSA.

The gene calls are TRBV12-3 or TRBV12-4 and TRBJ2-2; TCRdb lists TRBD1, though no DNA is available to test this call. The CDR3 runs 17 residues. This chain's CDR3 is CASSSLTRGTGTGELFF.

This rearrangement joins TRBV15 to TRBJ2-1. Germline V gives CDR1 LNHNV, CDR2 YYDKDF (reference sequence). CDR3 length equals 16 residues. The CDR3 reads CATSRVSGGSYNEQFF. The variable domain in full, completed from reference TRBV15 and TRBJ2-1, reads DAMVIQNPRYQVTQFGKPVTLSCSQTLNHNVMYWYQQKSSQAPKLLFHYYDKDFNNEADTPDNFQSRRPNTSFCFLDIRSPGLGDTAMYLCATSRVSGGSYNEQFFGPGTRLTVL.

The V call is TRBV30, the J call TRBJ2-5; there is no DNA to check the TCRdb D call of TRBD2. The CDR3 totals 14 residues. Germline values: CDR1 GTSNPN, CDR2 SVGIG (reference sequence). The CDR3 sequence: CAWSVQGVAETQYF. Looking up the rest from reference TRBV30 and TRBJ2-5 gives the full variable domain: SQTIHQWPATLVQPVGSPLSLECTVEGTSNPNLYWYRQAAGRGLQLLFYSVGIGQISSEVPQNLSASRPQDRQFILSSKKLLLSDSGFYLCAWSVQGVAETQYFGPGTRLLVL.

The CDR3 here is CASSYQGTYEQYF. This chain uses TRBV6-2 or TRBV6-3 with TRBJ2-7; the D call of TRBD1 rests on TCRdb alone, since no DNA is present to check it. Germline lookup yields CDR1 MNHEY and CDR2 SVGEGT. This CDR3 contains 13 residues.

This CDR3 is CASSRGQHNQPQHF. The genes are TRBV12-3 or TRBV12-4 and TRBJ1-5; TCRdb's D call of TRBD1 is untestable without DNA. This CDR3 region has 14 residues.

This chain connects TRBV29-1 to TRBJ2-2. The length of the CDR3 is 13 residues. Germline lookup yields CDR1 SQVTM and CDR2 ANQGSEA. The CDR3 is CSVGSTNTGELFF.